This is a list of T cell receptor beta chains from one sample in a study of blood T cell repertoires in COVID-19. The method was immunoSEQ multiplex PCR; TCRdb's version includes in-frame clones alone and lacks a portion of them. Of tens of thousands of clones in the sample, under 90% were seen once. Sequencing was performed on peripheral blood. Every receptor here comes from a human donor in a cohort sampled during active COVID-19. CDR3s leave out the opening cysteine and the closing phenylalanine or tryptophan. Fields, in order: V gene, J gene, CDR3 protein.

TRBV19	TRBJ2-2	AGQAGGNTGELF
TRBV29-1	TRBJ1-4	SVRDRWSEKLF
TRBV27	TRBJ1-6	ASSWAGGLSNSPLH
TRBV7-6	TRBJ2-5	ASSLVQSSGQETQY
TRBV6-1	TRBJ2-7	ASSEALTGYEQY
TRBV5-1	TRBJ2-7	ASTSSGGITYEQY
TRBV4-2	TRBJ2-3	ASSPRGGSGDTQY
TRBV6-5	TRBJ1-6	ASNSGTGVDSPLH
TRBV3-1/TRBV3-2	TRBJ2-1	ASSRRENNEQF
TRBV10-3	TRBJ1-5	AISEQGARNQPQH
TRBV3-1/TRBV3-2	TRBJ1-2	ASSQDRGLSGGYT
TRBV5-1	TRBJ1-3	ASSLAGQGGNTIY
TRBV9	TRBJ2-1	ASSVVPSEGSSYNEQF
TRBV3-1/TRBV3-2	TRBJ2-7	ASSHRRQPRQGAYEQY
TRBV27	TRBJ1-4	ASSLSAVVSGLEKLF
TRBV28	TRBJ1-3	ASTEATVGNTIY
TRBV4-3	TRBJ1-2	ASSQELTFGYT
TRBV7-3	TRBJ2-2	ASSRDRENTGELF
TRBV4-1	TRBJ1-6	ASSHLTDNSPLH
TRBV12-3/TRBV12-4	TRBJ2-3	ASSPPQADTQY
TRBV2	TRBJ2-3	ASTPRGTDTQY
TRBV11-2	TRBJ1-1	ASSSQGKGAEAF
TRBV6-2/TRBV6-3	TRBJ2-1	ASSYSISSPEREQF
TRBV6-6	TRBJ2-7	ASRRGQNSYEQY
TRBV9	TRBJ1-5	ASSVEGGGRQSVREGCNQPQH
TRBV13	TRBJ1-6	ASSLGRDRISPLH
TRBV27	TRBJ1-6	ASSPGGEDSPLH
TRBV4-1	TRBJ1-3	ASSGGGRSSGNTIY
TRBV4-2	TRBJ2-7	ASSQDFHEQY
TRBV5-1	TRBJ2-7	ASSLEASGAKLEQY
TRBV25-1	TRBJ1-4	ASSVGQANEKLF
TRBV29-1	TRBJ1-1	SVVRQVGWNTEAF
TRBV24-1	TRBJ2-5	ATSVGGMGETQY
TRBV6-5	TRBJ2-7	ASGTRPYEQY
TRBV19	TRBJ1-6	ASSIASQRLYNSPLH
TRBV9	TRBJ1-2	ASSVEGAGYT
TRBV27	TRBJ2-7	ASSLSAGAYEQY
TRBV11-2	TRBJ1-2	ASSQEGSGNYGYT
TRBV6-1	TRBJ2-2	ASSELAMNTGELF
TRBV11-2	TRBJ2-1	ASSLGRAHEQF
TRBV6-5	TRBJ1-4	ASRTGYNEKLF
TRBV6-1	TRBJ2-2	ASSESISGGAPTGELF
TRBV5-5	TRBJ2-5	ASSLLAGQETQY
TRBV6-1	TRBJ1-6	ASSEATGGGDSPLH
TRBV20-1	TRBJ2-1	SASMPQGSEQF
TRBV5-1	TRBJ2-3	ASSPSGTDTQY
TRBV7-9	TRBJ1-2	ASSTKNYGYT
TRBV5-1	TRBJ1-1	ASRGTGLNTEAF
TRBV2	TRBJ2-5	ASSDGTGGTQY
TRBV19	TRBJ1-1	ASSIDGQGGTEAF
TRBV2	TRBJ2-5	ASRPGIYETQY